This T cell receptor beta chain was sequenced for a study of CD8 T cells in ankylosing spondylitis. Germline V gene sequence: CDR1 MNHEY, CDR2 SMNVEV (reference sequence). CDR3 length: 15 amino acids. Deletions cut 7 bases from V and 7 bases from J, with 22 bases between. Making use of molecular barcodes, quantitative 5'-RACE generated TCR beta libraries. MiXCR was run by TCRdb on the 5' RACE reads, yielding one entry per CDR3 protein. Of 300,000 to 350,000 distinct CDR3 sequences listed, roughly 20% are singletons. This clonotype was seen only a few times. Antigen specificity is unknown. Study-wide results and caveats: Earlier reports found some motif variants in synovial fluid and blood in reactive arthritis. Disease-associated clones were CD8+ and fairly uncommon in peripheral blood. Within matched ankylosing spondylitis synovial fluid, disease-linked clones were reportedly significantly enriched.

Sample: blood, either unsorted or a sorted T cell fraction (not recorded which). V and J are TRBV27 and TRBJ1-1, with D tentatively TRBD1 (6 bases). This TCR was sampled from a female donor with ankylosing spondylitis or in good health (not recorded which). CDR3 nucleotides: TGTGCCAGCATCTCCTCTCGAGGGGGGCCTGGTGAAGCTTTCTTT. This codes for CASISSRGGPGEAFF.